This T cell receptor beta chain is from a study of cytomegalovirus exposure and HLA in healthy donors. Overall study results and limits: Prediction of most subjects' HLA-A and HLA-B alleles by TCR beta sequences was reportedly accurate. TRBV6-2, TRBV6-3 and some other V segments were excluded as indistinguishable.

Details on this clone: The antigen remains unidentified.

The CDR3 covers 16 residues. Germline-derived CDR1 and CDR2 are LNHDA and SQIVND (reference sequence). J lost 4 bases, V lost 3 bases, and 9 bases had no gene match. PCR involved 60 Vbeta and 13 Jbeta primers. The protocol was immunoSEQ multiplex PCR, while the TCRdb copy is restricted to in-frame clones and leaves out a portion. The sample lists tens of thousands of clones, around 75% seen once, with about 8% in the top ten. The TCR originated in a man aged 60-69 years in good health and CMV-seropositive. Specimen: PBMCs. V usage is TRBV19 and J usage is TRBJ1-5, with TRBD1 matching 7 bases. The CDR3 sequence is CASSMSRGQANQPQHF. CDR3 coding DNA: TGTGCCAGTAGTATGTCCCGAGGACAGGCTAATCAGCCCCAGCATTTT.